What follows are 18 T cell receptor beta chains derived from one specimen sequenced in a study of blood T cell repertoires in COVID-19. Using immunoSEQ multiplex PCR, the repertoire was profiled, and TCRdb retains in-frame clones only, with some absent. The profile covers some 130,000 clones, with almost 85% appearing a single time and around 13% taken by the ten largest. Input material: peripheral blood. These receptors all come from a young woman who had recovered from COVID-19.

The V gene is TRBV11-2, the J gene TRBJ1-3, with 7 bases aligning to TRBD1. The length of the CDR3 is 16 residues. The germline V gene encodes CDR1 SGHAT and CDR2 FQNNGV. The junction had 7 bases not matched to a gene; V was cut back by 2 bases and J by 3 bases. CDR3 residues: CASSLTPDRVGNTIYF. The DNA of the CDR3 is TGTGCCAGCAGCTTAACCCCTGACAGGGTTGGAAACACCATATATTTT.

The chain has TRBV6-1 and TRBJ1-5; 8 bases map to TRBD1. Trimming at V came to 3 bases and at J to 0 bases, leaving 4 bases not matched to a gene. This CDR3 comprises 16 residues. Germline V gives CDR1 MNHNS, CDR2 SASEGT. CDR3 nucleotides: TGTGCCAGCAGTGAGACAGGGGAGCATAGCAATCAGCCCCAGCATTTT. It specifies CASSETGEHSNQPQHF.

V usage is TRBV18 and J usage is TRBJ2-7, with D unclear. Germline V CDR1 and CDR2: KGHSH, LQKENI. This CDR3 comprises 14 residues. The V gene lost 3 bases and the J gene lost 2 bases, with 11 bases spanning the gap. CDR3 protein: CASSPSTQPYEQYF. As DNA, the CDR3 is TGTGCCAGCTCACCGTCAACACAGCCCTACGAGCAGTACTTC.

Only a few counts were recorded for this clone. V usage is TRBV6-2 or TRBV6-3 and J usage is TRBJ2-7; 13 bases map to TRBD2. The CDR3 extends over 17 amino acids. The V and J ends lost 2 bases and 2 bases, in that order; junction bases with no gene match: 6. Germline lookup yields CDR1 MNHEY and CDR2 SVGEGT. CDR3 sequence reads: CASSYKRTSGRAYEQYF. For the CDR3, the DNA is TGTGCCAGCAGTTACAAACGAACTAGCGGGAGGGCCTACGAGCAGTACTTC.

The rearrangement joins TRBV10-2 to TRBJ1-2; D ambiguous. Trimming left V 10 bases short and J 0 bases short, with 9 bases between. CDR3 length: 12 amino acids. Per the germline V gene, CDR1 is WSHSY and CDR2 is SAAADI. CDR3 nucleotides: TGCGCCACCCAGATAACTAACTATGGCTACACCTTC. Translation: CATQITNYGYTF.

This chain links TRBV6-5 with TRBJ1-2; D unclear. Germline V CDR1 and CDR2: MNHEY, SVGAGI. Trimming took 0 bases from V and 2 from J, leaving 10 bases between them. This CDR3 contains 15 residues. The CDR3 loop is CASSYSDYSNYGYTF. The CDR3 nucleotides read TGTGCCAGCAGTTACTCCGACTACAGCAACTATGGCTACACCTTC.

The CDR3 DNA follows: TGTGCCAGCAGGAACCGCGCAGGGCCCTATGGCTACACCTTC. Translation: CASRNRAGPYGYTF. The rearrangement joins TRBV5-6 to TRBJ1-2, with TRBD1 as a possible D gene (5 bases). CDR3 length equals 14 residues. CDR1 is SGHDT, CDR2 YYEEEE, per germline. Trimming took off 5 bases at V and 4 bases at J, with 15 bases between the two ends.

V usage is TRBV19 and J usage is TRBJ1-5; weak D call: TRBD1 (5 bases). The germline gives CDR1 LNHDA, CDR2 SQIVND (reference sequence). V dropped 3 bases and J dropped 7 bases, with 19 bases sitting between them. The CDR3 contains 16 residues. This CDR3 is CASSIQSGGGGQPQHF. The DNA for the CDR3 is TGTGCCAGTAGTATCCAGTCGGGGGGGGGAGGACAGCCCCAGCATTTT.

This clone appeared once. This rearrangement joins TRBV27 to TRBJ2-5; TRBD1 matches at 10 bases. V dropped 2 bases and J dropped 6; count of bases not matched to a gene: 6. The CDR3 totals 15 residues. The germline CDR1 and CDR2 sequences are MNHEY and SMNVEV (reference sequence). CDR3 region: CASSLGTGAGQTQYF. As DNA, the CDR3 is TGTGCCAGCAGTTTAGGGACAGGGGCAGGACAGACCCAGTACTTC.

V is TRBV11-3 and J is TRBJ2-3, with 9 bases that match TRBD1. This CDR3 comprises 16 residues. J lost 6 bases, V lost 5 bases, and 12 bases had no gene match. CDR1 and CDR2 from the germline V gene are SGHNT and YENEEA. The CDR3 loop is CASSPGVTGGADTQYF. CDR3 nucleotides: TGTGCCAGCAGCCCGGGAGTAACAGGGGGCGCGGATACGCAGTATTTT. Combining the CDR3 with reference TRBV11-3 and TRBJ2-3 gives the whole variable domain EAGVVQSPRYKIIEKKQPVAFWCNPISGHNTLYWYLQNLGQGPELLIRYENEEAVDDSQLPKDRFSAERLKGVDSTLKIQPAELGDSAVYLCASSPGVTGGADTQYFGPGTRLTVL.

This rearrangement joins TRBV6-5 to TRBJ1-1, with no clear D. Trimming took off 2 bases at V and 3 bases at J, with 7 bases between the two ends. Germline loops: CDR1 MNHEY, CDR2 SVGAGI. CDR3 size: 13 residues. The CDR3 nucleotides are TGTGCCAGCAGTTACGAGATAGACACTGAAGCTTTCTTT. The encoded protein is CASSYEIDTEAFF.

V is TRBV27 and J is TRBJ1-3, with 8 nucleotides matching TRBD1. The ends lost 8 bases at V and 3 bases at J; junction bases unmatched: 9. The CDR3 totals 15 residues. Germline V CDR1 and CDR2: MNHEY, SMNVEV (reference sequence). In DNA, the CDR3 is TGTGCCAGCTGTACGACAGGGGATTGTGGAAACACCATATATTTT. This gives the protein CASCTTGDCGNTIYF.

The rearrangement uses TRBV5-6 and TRBJ1-1; D is unresolved. Trimming cost V 7 bases and J 4 bases, with 17 bases left between them. The CDR3 runs to 14 residues. CDR1 SGHDT and CDR2 YYEEEE come from the germline V gene. CDR3 sequence: CASLRTGRGTEAFF. The CDR3 nucleotides are TGTGCCAGCTTGAGGACGGGAAGAGGCACTGAAGCTTTCTTT. Filled out from reference TRBV5-6 and TRBJ1-1, the complete variable domain reads DAGVTQSPTHLIKTRGQQVTLRCSPKSGHDTVSWYQQALGQGPQFIFQYYEEEERQRGNFPDRFSGHQFPNYSSELNVNALLLGDSALYLCASLRTGRGTEAFFGQGTRLTVV.

J is TRBJ2-3 and V is TRBV7-2; the match to TRBD2 covers 7 bases. The J segment lost 6 bases and the V segment lost 3 bases, leaving 6 bases of the junction unmatched. The germline gives CDR1 SGHTA, CDR2 FQGNSA. This CDR3 spans 14 amino acids. Written as DNA, the CDR3 is TGTGCCAGCAGCTTTCAAGTTAGCGGGGATACGCAGTATTTT. Translated: CASSFQVSGDTQYF.

The chain carries TRBV27 and TRBJ2-1, with 10 bases fitting TRBD2. Germline V lookup: CDR1 MNHEY, CDR2 SMNVEV (reference sequence). There are 15 residues in the CDR3. The J segment lost 9 bases and the V segment lost 5 bases, leaving 10 bases of the junction unmatched. The CDR3 sequence: CASSLSRSGRGEQFF. CDR3 sequence (DNA): TGTGCCAGCAGTCTTTCCCGCAGCGGGAGGGGTGAGCAGTTCTTC.

The V and J genes are TRBV12-3 or TRBV12-4 and TRBJ1-1; TRBD1 might be the D (5 bases). Between the trimmed V and J ends, which lost 4 bases and 3 bases, there was a span of 6 bases. There are 12 residues in the CDR3. The CDR3 is CASSSGDTEAFF. As DNA, the CDR3 is TGTGCCAGCAGTTCGGGGGACACTGAAGCTTTCTTT.

With regard to this clone: A much more abundant neighbour one base away suggests this may be a read error. At the DNA level, this CDR3 is encoded by other sequences in the same sample as well. The chain couples TRBV7-6 to TRBJ1-5; D is possibly TRBD1 (6 bases). The CDR3 has 14 amino acids. From germline, CDR1 is SGHVS and CDR2 FNYEAQ. The germline V and J ends were trimmed by 2 bases and 2 bases, with 7 bases remaining between them. The chain's CDR3 is CASSLRQGNQPQHF. The CDR3 bases are TGTGCCAGCAGCTTACGACAGGGCAATCAGCCCCAGCATTTT.

The CDR3 DNA is TGTGCCAGCAGCCCCGGACCCGGACAGGGAGGGTACCAGCATTTT. It translates to CASSPGPGQGGYQHF. This chain connects TRBV3-1 (or the pseudogene TRBV3-2) to TRBJ1-5, with 8 bases identical to TRBD1. The junction had 14 bases not matched to a gene; V was cut back by 4 bases and J by 12 bases. Germline V CDR1 and CDR2: LGHDT, YNNKEL (reference sequence). This CDR3 has 15 residues.